The subject of this entry is one TCR beta chain. This specimen comes from a study of blood T cell repertoires in COVID-19. CDR3 length equals 13 residues. The trim removed 8 bases at V and 4 bases at J, leaving 4 bases unmatched. The germline V gene encodes CDR1 MNHEY and CDR2 SMNVEV (reference sequence). TCRdb's copy holds only in-frame clones and misses some; the assay was immunoSEQ multiplex PCR. Among over 250,000 clones, around 87% were seen once, and the ten largest hold roughly 5%. Participants spanned ages about 18 to 100 years and resided in roughly 22 US areas. This TCR was recovered from a woman aged 30 to 39 who had recovered from COVID-19. The sample was PBMCs or T cells enriched from blood (not recorded which). The V and J genes are TRBV27 and TRBJ2-1; TRBD2 matches 8 bases. The CDR3 loop is CASHRGGYNEQFF. In nucleotides, the CDR3 is TGTGCCAGCCACCGGGGGGGGTACAATGAGCAGTTCTTC.